This TCR beta chain derives from a study of T cell changes during pregnancy in multiple sclerosis. The germline gives CDR1 MNHNY, CDR2 SVGAGI (reference sequence). This CDR3 has 15 amino acids. V was cut by 5 bases and J by 2 bases, with 15 bases left in between. Clones were read by immunoSEQ multiplex PCR, and TCRdb kept only the in-frame ones, dropping some. The data show some 100,000 clones, about 91% seen once. The chain recombines TRBV6-6 with TRBJ1-1, with D possibly matching TRBD1 (6 bases). The sample here was peripheral blood, taken in the second trimester of pregnancy. This receptor was identified in a female donor with multiple sclerosis, enrolled in a pregnancy study. CDR3 in amino acids: CASSPTGQSNTEAFF. CDR3 nucleotides: TGTGCCAGCAGTCCCACCGGACAGAGTAACACTGAAGCTTTCTTT.